The 13 T cell receptor beta chains in this list originate from one sample, sequenced in a study of human T cells and chemical hapten exposure. One entry per CDR3 protein results from TCRdb running MiXCR on the RACE reads. The sample consists of about 55,000 distinct CDR3 sequences, more than 9% of them appearing once. Time point specified: patch test 2, 6 weeks after DPC sensitization. Sample treatment: therapeutic diphenylcyclopropenone sensitization with weekly scalp DPC. The source material was whole blood, sampled in connection with sensitization to the hapten diphenylcyclopropenone (DPC). The receptors stem from a woman between 45 and 60 years old with alopecia areata. Some clones in this sample may be carry-over from other donors' samples.

This clonotype was counted between two and nine times. The chain has TRBV6-6 and TRBJ2-5, with a possible D match to TRBD1 (5 bases). Germline loops: CDR1 MNHNY, CDR2 SVGAGI (reference sequence). V dropped 6 bases and J dropped 4 bases, with 9 bases sitting between them. The CDR3 contains 12 residues. The DNA for the CDR3 is TGTGCCAGCAGGCAGGGCTCAGAGACCCAGTACTTC. Translating gives CASRQGSETQYF.

This clonotype was seen only a few times. The chain recombines TRBV10-1 with TRBJ1-1; D unresolved. This CDR3 contains 13 residues. V shed 6 bases and J shed 3 bases, with 11 bases lying between them. The V gene's germline CDR1 is WNHNN and CDR2 SYGVQD (reference sequence). The CDR3 DNA reads as TGCGCCAGCAGGAGCAGCTCCTACACTGAAGCTTTCTTT. Protein product: CASRSSSYTEAFF.

This chain joins TRBV6-2 or TRBV6-3 and TRBJ2-4; the D gene is possibly TRBD2 (5 bases). Germline V CDR1 and CDR2: MNHEY, SVGEGT. The germline V and J ends were trimmed by 2 bases and 0 bases, with 11 bases remaining between them. The CDR3 covers 16 residues. The CDR3 reads CASSYPEVRAKNIQYF. As DNA, the CDR3 is TGTGCCAGCAGTTACCCGGAGGTTCGAGCCAAAAACATTCAGTACTTC.

CDR3 DNA sequence: TGTGCCAGCAGCTACCGGGACAATAATTCACCCCTCCACTTT. It codes for CASSYRDNNSPLHF. The chain combines TRBV14 with TRBJ1-6; D perhaps matches TRBD1 (6 bases). Germline loops: CDR1 SGHDN, CDR2 FVKESK. The CDR3 contains 14 residues. V lost 5 bases and J lost 5, with 10 bases in between. Supplemented by reference TRBV14 and TRBJ1-6, the full variable domain reads EAGVTQFPSHSVIEKGQTVTLRCDPISGHDNLYWYRRVMGKEIKFLLHFVKESKQDESGMPNNRFLAERTGGTYSTLKVQPAELEDSGVYFCASSYRDNNSPLHFGNGTRLTVT.

This clonotype was observed a few times. The V and J genes are TRBV29-1 and TRBJ2-5; D is unclear. The CDR3 is 15 residues long. The V gene lost 5 bases and the J gene lost 2 bases, with 18 bases spanning the gap. Germline V CDR1 and CDR2: SQVTM, ANQGSEA. CDR3: CSVMKIVEIQETQYF. As DNA, the CDR3 is TGCAGCGTTATGAAGATAGTAGAGATACAAGAGACCCAGTACTTC.

This sequence joins TRBV5-6 and TRBJ1-2; TRBD1 agrees at 8 bases. J was trimmed by 7 bases and V by 0 bases; bases with no gene match: 2. The V gene's germline CDR1 is SGHDT and CDR2 YYEEEE. The CDR3 spans 13 residues. CDR3 DNA: TGTGCCAGCAGCTTGGGACAGGGGCCTGGCTACACCTTC. It encodes CASSLGQGPGYTF.

This clonotype appeared many times. The chain employs TRBV19 and TRBJ1-2; perhaps TRBD1 as D (6 bases). V was cut by 7 bases and J by 9 bases, with 21 bases left in between. The CDR3 covers 14 residues. Germline CDR1 LNHDA, CDR2 SQIVND (reference sequence). The CDR3 is CASTFRTGSGSYTF. The CDR3 DNA follows: TGTGCCAGTACATTCCGTACAGGGAGCGGAAGCTACACCTTC.

This clonotype appeared many times. This rearrangement joins TRBV10-2 to TRBJ1-1, with D hard to call. The CDR3 extends over 15 amino acids. From germline, CDR1 is WSHSY and CDR2 SAAADI. The V gene lost 6 bases and the J gene lost 1 base, with 15 bases spanning the gap. CDR3 region: CASRAPSLENTEAFF. The CDR3 bases are TGCGCCAGCAGGGCCCCATCTTTGGAGAACACTGAAGCTTTCTTT.

The table lists this clonotype with a few counts. The chain recombines TRBV6-5 with TRBJ1-5; maybe TRBD1 (6 bases). The germline V gene has CDR1 MNHEY and CDR2 SVGAGI. Trimming cost V 6 bases and J 1 base, with 13 bases left between them. This CDR3 region has 15 residues. The chain's CDR3 is CASRSQGSSNQPQHF. CDR3 sequence (DNA): TGTGCCAGCAGATCACAGGGAAGCAGCAATCAGCCCCAGCATTTT.

Ten or more counts support this clonotype. This chain joins TRBV10-3 and TRBJ2-1, with 7 nucleotides matching TRBD2. The CDR3 is 15 residues long. Germline V gene sequence: CDR1 ENHRY, CDR2 SYGVKD. J was trimmed by 3 bases and V by 5 bases; bases with no gene match: 7. CDR3 in amino acids: CAISSPRTSYNEQFF. The CDR3 bases are TGTGCCATCAGTTCGCCTCGGACTAGCTACAATGAGCAGTTCTTC.

The CDR3: CASSQDLPLTGRPGNEQFF. The CDR3 coding sequence is TGTGCCAGCAGCCAAGATCTGCCCCTCACGGGGAGACCGGGGAATGAGCAGTTCTTC. The chain recombines TRBV3-1 with TRBJ2-1; D possibly corresponds to TRBD2 (5 bases). Germline assignment: CDR1 LGHDT and CDR2 YNNKEL (reference sequence). The V gene lost 0 bases and the J gene lost 7 bases, with 25 bases spanning the gap. The CDR3 length is 19 residues.

This sequence joins TRBV7-2 and TRBJ2-7; D remains unclear. Germline V CDR1 and CDR2: SGHTA, FQGNSA. The CDR3 is 16 residues long. Trimming cost V 0 bases and J 0 bases, with 12 bases left between them. Here the CDR3 reads CASSLAVSYSSYEQYF. The CDR3 DNA sequence: TGTGCCAGCAGCTTAGCAGTCAGCTACAGCTCCTACGAGCAGTACTTC.

This clonotype was found a few times. The chain is built from TRBV5-1 and TRBJ2-3; no clear D. CDR1 is SGHRS and CDR2 is YFSETQ in the germline V gene. V was shortened by 0 bases and J by 2 bases, with 7 bases between the two germline ends. This CDR3 has 14 residues. CDR3 protein: CASSLGHPTDTQYF. The DNA for the CDR3 is TGCGCCAGCAGCTTGGGACACCCCACAGATACGCAGTATTTT.